Each of the 3 T cell receptor beta chains below was sequenced from the same sample in a study of T-cell reconstitution after alpha-beta-depleted transplantation in children. Using unique molecular identifiers, the investigators prepared the TCRbeta library. MiXCR, run by TCRdb on the PCR reads, gives a single entry per CDR3 protein. The data hold 600,000 or so distinct CDR3 sequences, with about 21% observed a single time. The source was PBMCs, mostly from graft donor cells, collected 360 days after TCRalphabeta/CD19-depleted stem cell transplant. The receptors derive from a boy younger than two who had a stem cell transplant for acute myeloid leukemia, so the T cells may come from the graft donor.

This clonotype appeared once. The rearrangement uses TRBV15 and TRBJ2-7; 7 bases are a match to TRBD2. Germline lookup yields CDR1 LNHNV and CDR2 YYDKDF (reference sequence). CDR3 size: 16 residues. V lost 2 bases, J lost 0 bases, and 7 bases stayed unmatched. Written as DNA, the CDR3 is TGTGCCACCAGCAGACATAGCGGGCCTCTCTCCTACGAGCAGTACTTC. Its protein is CATSRHSGPLSYEQYF.

This clonotype was seen a single time. This may be a read error, as it is one base from a much larger clone. The chain recombines TRBV14 with TRBJ2-5; D possibly corresponds to TRBD1 (6 bases). Trimming shortened V by 2 bases and J by 7 bases, and 20 bases separated the two germline ends. Looked up from germline, CDR1 is SGHDN and CDR2 is FVKESK. The CDR3 runs 16 residues. CDR3 residues: CASSQYGRRGSVTQYF. The CDR3 nucleotides read TGTGCCAGCAGCCAATACGGTCGCAGGGGCTCGGTGACCCAGTACTTC.

This chain joins TRBV20-1 and TRBJ2-7, with 7 nucleotides matching TRBD2. The V and J ends lost 6 bases and 6 bases, in that order; junction bases with no gene match: 8. This CDR3 comprises 12 residues. CDR1 DFQATT and CDR2 SNEGSKA come from the germline V gene (reference sequence). The CDR3 nucleotides are TGCAGTGCCGTTAATGGGGGGGGCGAGCAGTACGTC. The encoded protein is CSAVNGGGEQYV.